The present T cell receptor beta chain was sequenced within a study of blood T cell repertoires in COVID-19. Profiled with immunoSEQ multiplex PCR; TCRdb holds only in-frame clones, not every one. This table holds fewer than 250,000 clones, roughly 83% found once. Trimming cost V 7 bases and J 1 base; bases outside gene matches: 3. The CDR3 totals 13 residues. Germline CDR1 is ENHRY and CDR2 is SYGVKD. What was sequenced was peripheral blood. The clonotype comes from a woman over 75 with COVID-19, enrolled during active disease. The rearrangement links TRBV10-3 to TRBJ1-1, with TRBD1 matching 7 bases. The CDR3 DNA reads TGTGCCATCACCGACAGGGCGAACACTGAAGCTTTCTTT. Its translation is CAITDRANTEAFF.